This T cell receptor (beta chain) emerged from a study of control samples from healthy donors and cancer patients (TCRdb year 2020). Turning to this clone: Its recognized antigen is unknown. No quality values exist for individual bases; no much larger clone is one base distant.

The CDR3 runs 14 amino acids, cysteine and phenylalanine included. Only CDR3 DNA is held: 42 bases, read in frame from base 1. V and J are truncated by 7 bases and 6 bases respectively, leaving an intervening sequence of 16 bases. CDR1 and CDR2 are read off the germline V gene as LGHNT and FRNRAP. The library came from the immunoSEQ multiplex PCR assay. TCRdb limited this immuneACCESS table to in-frame rearrangements with V and J called. A share of clones is missing; checked studies link under half to unresolved V genes, and the rest is unexplained. Across this sample there are under 150,000 clones, with approximately 91% seen only once. Of the sample, 8.5% to 9.5% falls within the top ten clones.

Sequencing was done on a sample of blood. This TCR came from a woman younger than 45 in good health. The chain joins TRBV12-5 to TRBJ1-5, with TRBD1 tentatively as D gene (5 bases match). The CDR3: CASVWGPRSQPQHF. The sequenced DNA is TGTGCTAGTGTCTGGGGCCCACGGAGTCAGCCCCAGCATTTT.